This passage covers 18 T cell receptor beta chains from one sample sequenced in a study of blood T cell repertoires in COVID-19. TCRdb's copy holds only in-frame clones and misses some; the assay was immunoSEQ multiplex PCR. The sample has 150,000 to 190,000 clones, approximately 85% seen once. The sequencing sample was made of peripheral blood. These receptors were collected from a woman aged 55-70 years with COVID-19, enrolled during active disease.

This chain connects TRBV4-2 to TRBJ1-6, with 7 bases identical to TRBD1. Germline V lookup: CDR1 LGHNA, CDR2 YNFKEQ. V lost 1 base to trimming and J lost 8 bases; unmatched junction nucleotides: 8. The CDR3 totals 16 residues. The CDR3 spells CASSQVGQVIDSPLHF. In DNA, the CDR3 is TGTGCCAGCAGCCAAGTAGGACAGGTGATTGATTCACCCCTCCACTTT.

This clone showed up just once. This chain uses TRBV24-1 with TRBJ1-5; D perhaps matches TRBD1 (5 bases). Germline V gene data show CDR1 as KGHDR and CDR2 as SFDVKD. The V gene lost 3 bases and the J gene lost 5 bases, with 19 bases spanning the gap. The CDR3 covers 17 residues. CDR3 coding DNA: TGTGCCACCAGTGATGTCCCTAATACAGGTCGGGATCAGCCCCAGCATTTT. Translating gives CATSDVPNTGRDQPQHF.

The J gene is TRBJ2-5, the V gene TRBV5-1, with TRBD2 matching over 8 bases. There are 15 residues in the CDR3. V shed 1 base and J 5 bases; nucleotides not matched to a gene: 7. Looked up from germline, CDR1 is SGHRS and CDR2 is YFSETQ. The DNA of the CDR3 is TGCGCCAGCAGCTTGCGGGGGCTAGCGGGCGAGACCCAGTACTTC. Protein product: CASSLRGLAGETQYF.

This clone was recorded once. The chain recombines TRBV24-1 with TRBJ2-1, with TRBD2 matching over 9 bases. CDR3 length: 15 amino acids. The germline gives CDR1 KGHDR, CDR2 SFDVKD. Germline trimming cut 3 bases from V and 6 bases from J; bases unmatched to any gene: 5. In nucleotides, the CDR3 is TGTGCCACCAGTGATCAGCGGGGGGCGTTCAATGAGCAGTTCTTC. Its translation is CATSDQRGAFNEQFF.

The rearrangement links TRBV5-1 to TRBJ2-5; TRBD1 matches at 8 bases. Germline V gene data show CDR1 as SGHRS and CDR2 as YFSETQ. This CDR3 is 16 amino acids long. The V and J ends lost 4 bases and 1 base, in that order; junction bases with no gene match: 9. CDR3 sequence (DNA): TGCGCCAGCAGCCGAGGACAGGGTATTGGCCAAGAGACCCAGTACTTC. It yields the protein CASSRGQGIGQETQYF.

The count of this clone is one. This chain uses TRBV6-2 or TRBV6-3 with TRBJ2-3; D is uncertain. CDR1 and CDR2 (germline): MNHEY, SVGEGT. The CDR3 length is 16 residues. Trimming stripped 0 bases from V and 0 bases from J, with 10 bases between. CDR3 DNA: TGTGCCAGCAGTTACTCTGCGTTCACTAGCACAGATACGCAGTATTTT. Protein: CASSYSAFTSTDTQYF.

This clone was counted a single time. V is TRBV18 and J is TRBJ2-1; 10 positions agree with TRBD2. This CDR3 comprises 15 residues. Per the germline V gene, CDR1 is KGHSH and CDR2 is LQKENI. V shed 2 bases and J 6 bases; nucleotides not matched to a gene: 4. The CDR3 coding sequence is TGTGCCAGCTCACCAGGACTAGCGGAACTCAATGAGCAGTTCTTC. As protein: CASSPGLAELNEQFF. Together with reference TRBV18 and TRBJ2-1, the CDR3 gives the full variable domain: NAGVMQNPRHLVRRRGQEARLRCSPMKGHSHVYWYRQLPEEGLKFMVYLQKENIIDESGMPKERFSAEFPKEGPSILRIQQVVRGDSAAYFCASSPGLAELNEQFFGPGTRLTVL.

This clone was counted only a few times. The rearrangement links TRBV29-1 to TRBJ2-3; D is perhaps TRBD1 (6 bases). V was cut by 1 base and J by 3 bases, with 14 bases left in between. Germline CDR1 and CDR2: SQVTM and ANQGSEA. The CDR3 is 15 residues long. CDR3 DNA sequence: TGCAGCGTTGAAGTCACAGGGTCTGATACAGATACGCAGTATTTT. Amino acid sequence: CSVEVTGSDTDTQYF.

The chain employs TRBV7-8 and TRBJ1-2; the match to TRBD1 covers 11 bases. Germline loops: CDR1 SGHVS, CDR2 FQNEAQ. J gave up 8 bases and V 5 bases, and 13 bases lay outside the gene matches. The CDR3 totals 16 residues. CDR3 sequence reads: CASSPIAGTGGEGYTF. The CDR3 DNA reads TGTGCCAGCAGCCCTATTGCCGGGACAGGGGGGGAAGGCTACACCTTC.

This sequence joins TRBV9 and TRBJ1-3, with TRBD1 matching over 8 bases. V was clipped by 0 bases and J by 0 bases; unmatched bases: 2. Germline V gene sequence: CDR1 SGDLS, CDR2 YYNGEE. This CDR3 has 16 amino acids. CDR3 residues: CASSVGTGFSGNTIYF. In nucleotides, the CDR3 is TGTGCCAGCAGCGTAGGGACAGGGTTCTCTGGAAACACCATATATTTT. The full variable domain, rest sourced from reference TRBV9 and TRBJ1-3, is DSGVTQTPKHLITATGQRVTLRCSPRSGDLSVYWYQQSLDQGLQFLIQYYNGEERAKGNILERFSAQQFPDLHSELNLSSLELGDSALYFCASSVGTGFSGNTIYFGEGSWLTVV.

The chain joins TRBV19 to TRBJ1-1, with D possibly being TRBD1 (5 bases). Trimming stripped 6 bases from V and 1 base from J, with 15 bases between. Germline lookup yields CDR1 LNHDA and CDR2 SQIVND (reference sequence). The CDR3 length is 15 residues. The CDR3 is CASRIPSTGNTEAFF. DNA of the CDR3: TGTGCCAGTAGGATTCCGAGTACAGGGAACACTGAAGCTTTCTTT.

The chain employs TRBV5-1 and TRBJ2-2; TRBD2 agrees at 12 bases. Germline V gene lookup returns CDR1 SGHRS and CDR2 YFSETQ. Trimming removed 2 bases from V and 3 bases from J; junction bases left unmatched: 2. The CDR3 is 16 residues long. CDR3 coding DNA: TGCGCCAGCAGCTTAAGACTAGCGGGAGACACCGGGGAGCTGTTTTTT. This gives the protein CASSLRLAGDTGELFF. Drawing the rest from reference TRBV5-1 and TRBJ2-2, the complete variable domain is KAGVTQTPRYLIKTRGQQVTLSCSPISGHRSVSWYQQTPGQGLQFLFEYFSETQRNKGNFPGRFSGRQFSNSRSEMNVSTLELGDSALYLCASSLRLAGDTGELFFGEGSRLTVL.

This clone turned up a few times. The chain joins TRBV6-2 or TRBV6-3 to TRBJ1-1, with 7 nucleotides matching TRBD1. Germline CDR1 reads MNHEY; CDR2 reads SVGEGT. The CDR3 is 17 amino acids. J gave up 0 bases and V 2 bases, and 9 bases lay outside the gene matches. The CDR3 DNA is TGTGCCAGCAGTTACAGGGGAATGACAGGGATGAACACTGAAGCTTTCTTT. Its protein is CASSYRGMTGMNTEAFF.

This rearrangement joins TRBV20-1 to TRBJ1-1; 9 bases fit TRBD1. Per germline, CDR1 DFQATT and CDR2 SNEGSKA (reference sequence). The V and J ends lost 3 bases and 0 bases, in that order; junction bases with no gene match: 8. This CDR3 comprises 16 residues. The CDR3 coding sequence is TGCAGTGCTAGTTTCGGGACAGGGTCCATGAACACTGAAGCTTTCTTT. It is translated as CSASFGTGSMNTEAFF.

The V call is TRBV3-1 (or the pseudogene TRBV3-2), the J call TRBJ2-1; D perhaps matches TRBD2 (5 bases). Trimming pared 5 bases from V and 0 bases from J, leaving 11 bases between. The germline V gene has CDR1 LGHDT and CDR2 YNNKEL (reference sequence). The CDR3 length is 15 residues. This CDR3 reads CASSETGISYNEQFF. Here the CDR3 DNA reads TGTGCCAGCAGCGAAACCGGGATCTCCTACAATGAGCAGTTCTTC.

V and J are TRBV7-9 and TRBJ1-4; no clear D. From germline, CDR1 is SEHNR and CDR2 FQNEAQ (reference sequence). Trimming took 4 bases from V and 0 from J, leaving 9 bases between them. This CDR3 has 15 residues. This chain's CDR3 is CASSSHLATNEKLFF. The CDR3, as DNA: TGTGCCAGCAGCTCACACCTTGCAACTAATGAAAAACTGTTTTTT.

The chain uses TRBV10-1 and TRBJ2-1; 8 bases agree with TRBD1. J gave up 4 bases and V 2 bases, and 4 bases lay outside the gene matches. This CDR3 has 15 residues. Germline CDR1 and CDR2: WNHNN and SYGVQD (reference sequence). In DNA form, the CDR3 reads TGCGCCAGCAGTGAGAAGAGGACAGGGTACAATGAGCAGTTCTTC. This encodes CASSEKRTGYNEQFF.

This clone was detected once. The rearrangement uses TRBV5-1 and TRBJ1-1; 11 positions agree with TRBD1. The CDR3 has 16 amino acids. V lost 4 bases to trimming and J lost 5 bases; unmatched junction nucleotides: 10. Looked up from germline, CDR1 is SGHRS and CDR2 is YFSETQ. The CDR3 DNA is TGCGCCAGCAGCCCTAGAGGACAGGGGGCGAGTACTGAAGCTTTCTTT. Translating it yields CASSPRGQGASTEAFF. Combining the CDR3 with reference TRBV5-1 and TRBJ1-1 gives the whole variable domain KAGVTQTPRYLIKTRGQQVTLSCSPISGHRSVSWYQQTPGQGLQFLFEYFSETQRNKGNFPGRFSGRQFSNSRSEMNVSTLELGDSALYLCASSPRGQGASTEAFFGQGTRLTVV.